The 9 T cell receptor beta chains given below trace back to one sample, sequenced in a study of control samples from healthy donors and cancer patients. Libraries were prepared by immunoSEQ multiplex PCR; TCRdb keeps only in-frame clonotypes and omits some of them. The sample carries 120,000 or so clones, roughly 92% recorded once. Sequences were obtained from PBMCs. The receptors shown here come from a man older than 75 with head and neck cancer.

This clone was seen only once. V is TRBV15 and J is TRBJ2-6, with D tentatively TRBD1 or TRBD2 (5 bases each). Trimming pared 5 bases from V and 2 bases from J, leaving 10 bases between. The germline CDR1 and CDR2 sequences are LNHNV and YYDKDF (reference sequence). The CDR3 runs to 15 residues. CDR3: CATSFRDPGANVLTF. The CDR3, as DNA: TGTGCCACCAGCTTCCGGGACCCTGGGGCCAACGTCCTGACTTTC.

The chain is built from TRBV29-1 and TRBJ1-1; 8 nucleotides align to TRBD1. The CDR3 contains 14 residues. Looked up from germline, CDR1 is SQVTM and CDR2 is ANQGSEA. V shed 4 bases, J shed 5 bases, and the junction held 9 bases outside the gene matches. The CDR3 DNA reads TGCAGCGTTGCCCGACAGGGGAAAGGAACTGAAGCTTTCTTT. This translates into CSVARQGKGTEAFF.

As for this clone: This sample includes further DNA sequences coding for the same CDR3. V is TRBV10-3 and J is TRBJ1-2; maybe TRBD1 (5 bases). V dropped 3 bases and J dropped 10 bases, with 15 bases sitting between them. Per germline, CDR1 ENHRY and CDR2 SYGVKD. The CDR3 contains 13 residues. CDR3 in DNA: TGTGCCATCAGTGACCAGGGTGCGAACGACTACACCTTC. Translating gives CAISDQGANDYTF.

The V call is TRBV29-1, the J call TRBJ1-1, with TRBD1 matching over 11 bases. J gave up 4 bases and V 8 bases, and 6 bases lay outside the gene matches. CDR3 size: 13 residues. Germline V gene sequence: CDR1 SQVTM, CDR2 ANQGSEA. The CDR3 reads CSTAGTGGTEAFF. CDR3 nucleotides: TGCAGCACTGCGGGGACAGGGGGCACTGAAGCTTTCTTT.

This clone was seen only once. The rearrangement links TRBV5-1 to TRBJ1-4, with D perhaps matching TRBD1 (5 bases). The V and J ends lost 4 bases and 2 bases respectively, with 12 bases between them. Germline lookup yields CDR1 SGHRS and CDR2 YFSETQ. This CDR3 has 15 amino acids. The CDR3 reads CASSKAGLTNEKLFF. Here the CDR3 DNA reads TGCGCCAGCAGCAAGGCAGGGTTGACTAATGAAAAACTGTTTTTT.

The rearrangement links TRBV6-1 to TRBJ1-3, with D possibly matching TRBD1 (6 bases). Trimming left V 1 base short and J 6 bases short, with 13 bases between. Germline V gene lookup returns CDR1 MNHNS and CDR2 SASEGT. CDR3 size: 15 residues. The CDR3 DNA sequence: TGTGCCAGCAGTGAAGTATCGGGGGCCTTAAACACCATATATTTT. Its protein product is CASSEVSGALNTIYF.

The V and J genes are TRBV4-1 and TRBJ2-1; either TRBD1 or TRBD2 may supply D (5 bases each). CDR1 is MGHRA and CDR2 is YSYEKL in the germline V gene. V lost 2 bases and J lost 7, with 15 bases in between. The CDR3 is made up of 15 amino acids. The CDR3 DNA reads as TGCGCCAGCAGCCAAAGGGACGCCCATTTAAATGAGCAGTTCTTC. The encoded protein is CASSQRDAHLNEQFF.

This rearrangement joins TRBV6-1 to TRBJ1-5, with D possibly being TRBD1 (5 bases). Germline V gene lookup returns CDR1 MNHNS and CDR2 SASEGT. This CDR3 has 16 amino acids. Trimming cost V 0 bases and J 6 bases, with 15 bases left between them. DNA of the CDR3: TGTGCCAGCAGTGAAGCGGTGTACGGGGCAAGTCAGCCCCAGCATTTT. This translates into CASSEAVYGASQPQHF.

V gene TRBV29-1 combines with J gene TRBJ2-5; TRBD1 agrees at 8 bases. Germline V gives CDR1 SQVTM, CDR2 ANQGSEA. Trimming cost V 1 base and J 2 bases; bases outside gene matches: 9. The CDR3 extends over 16 amino acids. CDR3 protein: CSVEAPGGDFQETQYF. The DNA of the CDR3 is TGCAGCGTTGAAGCCCCAGGGGGCGACTTTCAAGAGACCCAGTACTTC.